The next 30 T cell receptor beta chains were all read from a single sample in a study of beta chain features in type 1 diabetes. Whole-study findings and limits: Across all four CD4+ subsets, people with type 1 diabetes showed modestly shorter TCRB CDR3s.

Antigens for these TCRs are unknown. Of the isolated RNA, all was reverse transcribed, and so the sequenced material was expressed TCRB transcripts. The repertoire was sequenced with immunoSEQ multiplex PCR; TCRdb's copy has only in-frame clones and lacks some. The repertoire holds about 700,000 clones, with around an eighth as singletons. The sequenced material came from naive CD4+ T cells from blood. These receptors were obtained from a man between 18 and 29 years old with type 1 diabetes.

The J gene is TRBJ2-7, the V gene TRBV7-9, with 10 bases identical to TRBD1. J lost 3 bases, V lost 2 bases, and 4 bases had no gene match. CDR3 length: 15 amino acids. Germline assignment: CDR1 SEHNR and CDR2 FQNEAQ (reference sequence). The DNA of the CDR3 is TGTGCCAGCAGCTTATTCGGACAGGGGGACTACGAGCAGTACTTC. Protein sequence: CASSLFGQGDYEQYF.

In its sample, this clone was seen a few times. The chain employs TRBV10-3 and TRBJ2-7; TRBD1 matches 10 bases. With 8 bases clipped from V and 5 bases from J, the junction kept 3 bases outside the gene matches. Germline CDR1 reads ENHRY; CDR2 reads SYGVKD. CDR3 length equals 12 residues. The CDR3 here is CAIGGTGDEQYF. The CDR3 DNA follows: TGTGCCATCGGGGGGACAGGGGACGAGCAGTACTTC.

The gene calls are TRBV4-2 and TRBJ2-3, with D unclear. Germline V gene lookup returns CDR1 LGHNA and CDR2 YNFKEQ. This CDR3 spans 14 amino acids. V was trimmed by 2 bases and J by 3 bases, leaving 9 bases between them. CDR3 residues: CASSQPDGTDTQYF. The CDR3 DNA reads TGTGCCAGCAGCCAACCCGACGGGACAGATACGCAGTATTTT.

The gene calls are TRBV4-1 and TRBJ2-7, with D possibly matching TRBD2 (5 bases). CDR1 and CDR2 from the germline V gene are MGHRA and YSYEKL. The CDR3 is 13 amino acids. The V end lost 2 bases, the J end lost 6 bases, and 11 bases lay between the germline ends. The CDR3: CASSQFLAPEQYF. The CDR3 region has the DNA TGCGCCAGCAGCCAATTTCTAGCCCCCGAGCAGTACTTC.

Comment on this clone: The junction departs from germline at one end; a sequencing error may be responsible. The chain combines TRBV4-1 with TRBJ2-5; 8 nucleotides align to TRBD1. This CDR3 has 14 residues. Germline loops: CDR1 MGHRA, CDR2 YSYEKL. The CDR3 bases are TGCGCCAGCAGCCAACCCCTGACTAGGACAGGGAAGGACTTC. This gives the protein CASSQPLTRTGKDF.

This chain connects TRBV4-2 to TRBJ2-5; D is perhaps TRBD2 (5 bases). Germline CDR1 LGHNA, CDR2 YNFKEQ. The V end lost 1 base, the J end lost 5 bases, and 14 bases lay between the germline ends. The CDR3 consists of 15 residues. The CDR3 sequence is CASSQASADAETQYF. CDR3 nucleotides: TGTGCCAGCAGCCAAGCCTCAGCGGATGCGGAGACCCAGTACTTC.

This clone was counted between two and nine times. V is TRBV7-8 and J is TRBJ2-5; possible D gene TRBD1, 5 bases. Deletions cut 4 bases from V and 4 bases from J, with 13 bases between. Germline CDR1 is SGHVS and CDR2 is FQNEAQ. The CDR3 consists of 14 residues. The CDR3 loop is CASSSTGPGETQYF. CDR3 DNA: TGTGCCAGCAGCTCAACAGGTCCAGGAGAGACCCAGTACTTC.

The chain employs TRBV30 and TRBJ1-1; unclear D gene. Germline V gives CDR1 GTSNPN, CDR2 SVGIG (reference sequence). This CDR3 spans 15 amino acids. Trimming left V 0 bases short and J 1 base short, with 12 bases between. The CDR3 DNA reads TGTGCCTGGAGTGTATTGTCCCGAGGGAACACTGAAGCTTTCTTT. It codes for CAWSVLSRGNTEAFF. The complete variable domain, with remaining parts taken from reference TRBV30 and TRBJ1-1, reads SQTIHQWPATLVQPVGSPLSLECTVEGTSNPNLYWYRQAAGRGLQLLFYSVGIGQISSEVPQNLSASRPQDRQFILSSKKLLLSDSGFYLCAWSVLSRGNTEAFFGQGTRLTVV.

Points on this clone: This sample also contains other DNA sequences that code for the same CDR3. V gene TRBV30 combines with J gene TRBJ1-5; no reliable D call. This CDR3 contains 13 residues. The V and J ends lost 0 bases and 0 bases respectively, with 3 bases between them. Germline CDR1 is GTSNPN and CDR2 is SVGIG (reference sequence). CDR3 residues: CAWSVSSNQPQHF. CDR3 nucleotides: TGTGCCTGGAGTGTGAGTAGCAATCAGCCCCAGCATTTT.

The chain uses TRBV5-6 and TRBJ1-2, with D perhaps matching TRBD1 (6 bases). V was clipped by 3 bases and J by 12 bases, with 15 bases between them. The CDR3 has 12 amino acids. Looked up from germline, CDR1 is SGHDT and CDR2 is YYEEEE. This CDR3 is CASSSGQTPDTF. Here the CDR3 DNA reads TGTGCCAGCAGCTCGGGACAAACACCGGACACCTTC.

The DNA for the CDR3 is TGTGCCTGGACTGCGGGGTCGAGCTCCTACGAGCAGTACTTC. Protein product: CAWTAGSSSYEQYF. This chain joins TRBV30 and TRBJ2-7; D might be TRBD2 (6 bases). CDR3 length: 14 residues. Trimming shortened V by 4 bases and J by 0 bases, and 13 bases separated the two germline ends. Germline CDR1 GTSNPN, CDR2 SVGIG (reference sequence).

CDR3 nucleotides: TGTGCCAGCAGCGAATTAAGGACAGGGAGCACAGATACGCAGTATTTT. Amino acids: CASSELRTGSTDTQYF. The V gene is TRBV7-9, the J gene TRBJ2-3, with 8 bases identical to TRBD1. Germline-derived CDR1 and CDR2 are SEHNR and FQNEAQ (reference sequence). The length of the CDR3 is 16 residues. V lost 5 bases, J lost 0 bases, and 7 bases stayed unmatched.

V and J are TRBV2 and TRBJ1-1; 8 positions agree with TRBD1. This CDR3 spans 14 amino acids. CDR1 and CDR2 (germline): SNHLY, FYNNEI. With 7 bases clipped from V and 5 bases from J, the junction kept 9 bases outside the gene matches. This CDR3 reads CASTLQGAETEAFF. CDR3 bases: TGTGCCAGCACCTTGCAGGGGGCCGAGACTGAAGCTTTCTTT.

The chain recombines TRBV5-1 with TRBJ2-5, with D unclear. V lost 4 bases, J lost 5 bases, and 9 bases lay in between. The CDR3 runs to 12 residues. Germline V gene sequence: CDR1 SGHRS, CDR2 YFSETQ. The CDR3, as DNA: TGCGCCAGCAGCCCGGACGTGGAGACCCAGTACTTC. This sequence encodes CASSPDVETQYF.

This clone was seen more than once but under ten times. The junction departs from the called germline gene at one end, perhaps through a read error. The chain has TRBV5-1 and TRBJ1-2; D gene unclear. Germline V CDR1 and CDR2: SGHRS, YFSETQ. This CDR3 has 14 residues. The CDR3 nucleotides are TGCGCCAGCAGCTCAGCAGCCGTAAATGGAGACTTAGCCTTC. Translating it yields CASSSAAVNGDLAF. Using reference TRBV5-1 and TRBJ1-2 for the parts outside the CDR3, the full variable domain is KAGVTQTPRYLIKTRGQQVTLSCSPISGHRSVSWYQQTPGQGLQFLFEYFSETQRNKGNFPGRFSGRQFSNSRSEMNVSTLELGDSALYLCASSSAAVNGDLAFGSGTRLTVV.

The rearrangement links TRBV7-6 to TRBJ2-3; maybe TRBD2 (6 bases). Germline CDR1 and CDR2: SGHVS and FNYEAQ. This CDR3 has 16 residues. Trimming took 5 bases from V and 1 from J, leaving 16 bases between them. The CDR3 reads CASSLDGVAGTDTQYF. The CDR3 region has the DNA TGTGCCAGCAGCCTCGATGGGGTAGCGGGCACAGATACGCAGTATTTT.

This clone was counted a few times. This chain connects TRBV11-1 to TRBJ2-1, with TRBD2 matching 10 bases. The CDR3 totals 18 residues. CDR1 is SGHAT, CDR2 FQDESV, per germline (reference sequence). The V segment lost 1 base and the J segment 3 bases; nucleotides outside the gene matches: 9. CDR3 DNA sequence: TGTGCCAGCAGCTTAGAGAGCGGGGGGGCCGCTGTCTACAATGAGCAGTTCTTC. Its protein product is CASSLESGGAAVYNEQFF.

The CDR3 is CASQNTDTQYF. CDR3 bases: TGTGCCAGCCAGAACACAGATACGCAGTATTTT. This chain uses TRBV5-4 with TRBJ2-3; D unresolved. The ends were cut back, 7 bases at V and 2 bases at J, with 5 bases in the middle. The CDR3 extends over 11 amino acids. Per the germline V gene, CDR1 is SGHNT and CDR2 is YYREEE (reference sequence).

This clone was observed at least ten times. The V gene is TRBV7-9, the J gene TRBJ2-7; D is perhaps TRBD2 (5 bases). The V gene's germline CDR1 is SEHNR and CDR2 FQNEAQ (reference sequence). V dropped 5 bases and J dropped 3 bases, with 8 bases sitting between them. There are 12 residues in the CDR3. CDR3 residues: CASSLTSYEQYF. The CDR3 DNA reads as TGTGCCAGCAGCCTCACTAGCTACGAGCAGTACTTC.

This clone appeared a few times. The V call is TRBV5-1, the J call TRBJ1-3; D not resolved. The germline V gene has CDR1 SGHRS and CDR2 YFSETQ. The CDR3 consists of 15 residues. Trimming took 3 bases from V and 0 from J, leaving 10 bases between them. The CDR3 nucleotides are TGCGCCAGCAGCTCTGGAGGTATCTCTGGAAACACCATATATTTT. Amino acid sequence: CASSSGGISGNTIYF.

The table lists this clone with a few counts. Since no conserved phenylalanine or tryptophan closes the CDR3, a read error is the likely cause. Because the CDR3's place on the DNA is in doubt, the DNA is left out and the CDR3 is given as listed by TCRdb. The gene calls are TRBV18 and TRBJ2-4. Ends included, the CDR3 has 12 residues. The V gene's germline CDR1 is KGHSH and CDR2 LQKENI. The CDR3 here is CASSPLAHPAEL.

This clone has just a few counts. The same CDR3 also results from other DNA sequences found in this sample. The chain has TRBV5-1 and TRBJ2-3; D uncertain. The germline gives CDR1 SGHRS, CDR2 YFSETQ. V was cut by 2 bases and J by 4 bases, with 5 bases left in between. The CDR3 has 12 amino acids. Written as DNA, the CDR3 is TGCGCCAGCAGCTTAGGGTCAGATACGCAGTATTTT. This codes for CASSLGSDTQYF. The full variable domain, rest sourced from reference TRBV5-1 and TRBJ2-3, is KAGVTQTPRYLIKTRGQQVTLSCSPISGHRSVSWYQQTPGQGLQFLFEYFSETQRNKGNFPGRFSGRQFSNSRSEMNVSTLELGDSALYLCASSLGSDTQYFGPGTRLTVL.

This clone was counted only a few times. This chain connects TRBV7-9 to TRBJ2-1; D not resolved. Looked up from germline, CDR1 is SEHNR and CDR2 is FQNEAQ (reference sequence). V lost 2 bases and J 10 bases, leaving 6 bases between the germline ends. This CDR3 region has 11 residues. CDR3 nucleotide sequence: TGTGCCAGCAGCTTAAGGGCAGAGCAGTTCTTC. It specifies CASSLRAEQFF.

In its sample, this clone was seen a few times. This chain's CDR3 is CAWSPTPGGNSPLHF. CDR3 sequence (DNA): TGTGCCTGGAGCCCAACCCCAGGTGGTAATTCACCCCTCCACTTT. The chain recombines TRBV30 with TRBJ1-6; D remains unclear. The CDR3 has 15 amino acids. V lost 3 bases to trimming and J lost 6 bases, with 15 bases between them. CDR1 and CDR2 (germline): GTSNPN, SVGIG (reference sequence).

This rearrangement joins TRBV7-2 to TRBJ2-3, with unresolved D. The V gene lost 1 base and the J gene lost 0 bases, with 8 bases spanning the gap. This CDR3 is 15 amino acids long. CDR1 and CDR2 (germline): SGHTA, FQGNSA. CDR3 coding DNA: TGTGCCAGCAGCTTAGGTGCGCCCAGCACAGATACGCAGTATTTT. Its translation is CASSLGAPSTDTQYF.

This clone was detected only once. This CDR3 reads CASSRDRGNQPQHF. Written as DNA, the CDR3 is TGTGCCAGTAGTAGGGACAGGGGTAATCAGCCCCAGCATTTT. The rearrangement joins TRBV2 to TRBJ1-5, with 10 bases matching TRBD1. Germline values: CDR1 SNHLY, CDR2 FYNNEI. V lost 9 bases and J lost 4; bases outside the gene matches: 6. CDR3 length: 14 residues.

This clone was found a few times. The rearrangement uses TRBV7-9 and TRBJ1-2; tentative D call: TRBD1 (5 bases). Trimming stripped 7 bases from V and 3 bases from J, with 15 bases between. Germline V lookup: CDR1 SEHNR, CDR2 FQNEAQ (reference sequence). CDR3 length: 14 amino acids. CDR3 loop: CASNLGEGYYGYTF. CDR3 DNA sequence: TGTGCCAGCAACCTAGGGGAGGGATACTATGGCTACACCTTC.

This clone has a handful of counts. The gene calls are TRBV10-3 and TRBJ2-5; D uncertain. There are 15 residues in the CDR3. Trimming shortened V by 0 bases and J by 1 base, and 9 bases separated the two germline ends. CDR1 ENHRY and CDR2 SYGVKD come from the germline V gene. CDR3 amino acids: CAISESGLIQETQYF. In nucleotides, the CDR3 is TGTGCCATCAGTGAGTCAGGGCTGATCCAAGAGACCCAGTACTTC.

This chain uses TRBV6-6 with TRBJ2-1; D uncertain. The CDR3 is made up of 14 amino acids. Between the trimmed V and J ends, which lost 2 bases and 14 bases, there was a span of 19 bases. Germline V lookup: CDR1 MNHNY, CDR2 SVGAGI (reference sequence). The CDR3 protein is CASSYVGRPNTEFF. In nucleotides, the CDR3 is TGTGCCAGCAGTTACGTAGGCAGGCCCAACACTGAGTTCTTC.

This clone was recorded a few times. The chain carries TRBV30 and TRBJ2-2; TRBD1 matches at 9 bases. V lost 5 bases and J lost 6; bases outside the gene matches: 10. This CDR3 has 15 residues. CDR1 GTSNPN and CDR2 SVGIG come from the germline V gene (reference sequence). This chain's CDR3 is CAWGQRDRDSGELFF. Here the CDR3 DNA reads TGTGCCTGGGGCCAGAGGGACAGGGATTCCGGGGAGCTGTTTTTT.